This T cell receptor beta chain was identified during a study of blood T cells in healthy people across ages. Whole-study results and caveats: Higher diversity and more naive CD4+ cells were features of long-lived donors, compared to aged donors.

A remark on this clonotype: The antigen is undetermined.

The authors ran a second PCR of about 6 to 11 cycles using a sample-barcoded 5' primer and a J-beta primer mix. TCRdb reprocessed the 5' RACE reads with MiXCR, giving one entry per CDR3 protein. The sample shows approximately 960,000 distinct CDR3 sequences, roughly 29% of them seen only once. These data also formed part of another study, on T cells of mothers and their children.

The specimen was blood. This sequence was found in a woman in her forties in good health.

CDR3: CSANGQGRGETQYF. DNA of the CDR3: TGCAGTGCCAATGGACAGGGGAGGGGGGAGACCCAGTACTTC. The rearrangement links TRBV20-1 to TRBJ2-7; 9 nucleotides agree with TRBD1. The J call is uncertain, as TRBJ2-5 better fits the DNA end. The length of the CDR3 is 14 residues. Germline V lookup: CDR1 DFQATT, CDR2 SNEGSKA (reference sequence).